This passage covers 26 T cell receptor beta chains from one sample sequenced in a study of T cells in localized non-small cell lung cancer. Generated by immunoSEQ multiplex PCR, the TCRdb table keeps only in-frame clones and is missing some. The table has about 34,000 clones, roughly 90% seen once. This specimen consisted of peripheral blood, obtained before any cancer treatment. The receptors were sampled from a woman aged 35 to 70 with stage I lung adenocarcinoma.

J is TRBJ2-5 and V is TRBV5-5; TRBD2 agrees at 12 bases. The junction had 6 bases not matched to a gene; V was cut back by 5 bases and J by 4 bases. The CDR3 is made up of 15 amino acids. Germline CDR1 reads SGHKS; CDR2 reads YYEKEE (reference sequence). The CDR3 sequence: CASSLAGGPGETQYF. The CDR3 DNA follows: TGTGCCAGCAGTCTAGCGGGGGGGCCGGGAGAGACCCAGTACTTC.

CDR3 DNA: TGTGCCAGTAGGACCCGGGACGACTATGGCTACACCTTC. Residues: CASRTRDDYGYTF. The V and J genes are TRBV19 and TRBJ1-2; perhaps TRBD1 as D (5 bases). Germline loops: CDR1 LNHDA, CDR2 SQIVND (reference sequence). Trimming took 6 bases from V and 3 from J, leaving 11 bases between them. The CDR3 length is 13 residues.

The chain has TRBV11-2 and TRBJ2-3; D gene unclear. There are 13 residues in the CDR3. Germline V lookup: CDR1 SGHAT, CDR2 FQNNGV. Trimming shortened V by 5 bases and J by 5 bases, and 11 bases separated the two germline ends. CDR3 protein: CASSRPGQDTQYF. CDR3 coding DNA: TGTGCCAGCAGCCGCCCCGGCCAAGATACGCAGTATTTT.

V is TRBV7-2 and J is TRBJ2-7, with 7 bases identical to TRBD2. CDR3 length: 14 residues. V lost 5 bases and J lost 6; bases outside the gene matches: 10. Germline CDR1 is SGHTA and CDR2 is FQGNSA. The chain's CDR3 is CASSPRAGSGEQYF. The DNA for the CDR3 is TGTGCCAGCAGCCCCCGAGCGGGGTCCGGCGAGCAGTACTTC.

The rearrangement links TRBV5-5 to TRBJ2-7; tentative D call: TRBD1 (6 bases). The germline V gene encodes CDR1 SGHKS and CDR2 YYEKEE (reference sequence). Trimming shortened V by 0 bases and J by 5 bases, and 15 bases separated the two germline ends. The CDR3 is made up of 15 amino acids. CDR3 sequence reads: CASSLALVRGNEQYF. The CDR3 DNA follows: TGTGCCAGCAGCTTGGCCTTAGTCAGGGGCAACGAGCAGTACTTC.

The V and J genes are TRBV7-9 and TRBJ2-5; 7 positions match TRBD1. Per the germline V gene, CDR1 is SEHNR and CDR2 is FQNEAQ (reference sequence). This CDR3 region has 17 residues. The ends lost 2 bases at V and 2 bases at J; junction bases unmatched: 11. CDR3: CASSLLGTAVPQETQYF. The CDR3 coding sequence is TGTGCCAGCAGCTTATTGGGGACAGCTGTACCGCAAGAGACCCAGTACTTC. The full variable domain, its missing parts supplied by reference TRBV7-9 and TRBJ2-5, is DTGVSQNPRHKITKRGQNVTFRCDPISEHNRLYWYRQTLGQGPEFLTYFQNEAQLEKSRLLSDRFSAERPKGSFSTLEIQRTEQGDSAMYLCASSLLGTAVPQETQYFGPGTRLLVL.

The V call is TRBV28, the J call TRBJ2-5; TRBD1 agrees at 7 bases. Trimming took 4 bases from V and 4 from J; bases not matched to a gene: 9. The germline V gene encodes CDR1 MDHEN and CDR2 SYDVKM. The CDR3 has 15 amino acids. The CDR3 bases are TGTGCCAGCAGTTCGGCCCTTACAGGGGTAGAGACCCAGTACTTC. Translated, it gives CASSSALTGVETQYF.

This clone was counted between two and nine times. CDR3 protein: CASSPSGGHADATDTQYF. In nucleotides, the CDR3 is TGTGCCAGCAGCCCCTCTGGGGGACATGCGGATGCCACAGATACGCAGTATTTT. V gene TRBV7-9 combines with J gene TRBJ2-3; a possible D gene is TRBD1 (6 bases). The V and J ends lost 5 bases and 2 bases respectively, with 23 bases between them. Per the germline V gene, CDR1 is SEHNR and CDR2 is FQNEAQ (reference sequence). The length of the CDR3 is 18 residues.

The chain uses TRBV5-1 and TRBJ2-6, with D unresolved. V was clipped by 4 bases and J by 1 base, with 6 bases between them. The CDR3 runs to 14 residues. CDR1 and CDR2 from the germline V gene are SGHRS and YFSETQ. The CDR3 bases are TGCGCCAGCAGCACCTCTTCTGGGGCCAACGTCCTGACTTTC. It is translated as CASSTSSGANVLTF.

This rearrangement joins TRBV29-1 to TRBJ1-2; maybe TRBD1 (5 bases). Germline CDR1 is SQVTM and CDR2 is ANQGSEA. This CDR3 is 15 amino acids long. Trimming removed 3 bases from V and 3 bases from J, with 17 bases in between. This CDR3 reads CSVDKEQGFDYGYTF. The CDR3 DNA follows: TGCAGCGTTGATAAAGAGCAGGGTTTTGACTATGGCTACACCTTC.

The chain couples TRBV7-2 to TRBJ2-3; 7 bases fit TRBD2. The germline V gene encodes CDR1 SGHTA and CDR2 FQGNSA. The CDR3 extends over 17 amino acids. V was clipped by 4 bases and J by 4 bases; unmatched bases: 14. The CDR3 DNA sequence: TGTGCCAGCAGCTATCCTCGAGAGCTAGCGGTATCAGATACGCAGTATTTT. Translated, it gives CASSYPRELAVSDTQYF.

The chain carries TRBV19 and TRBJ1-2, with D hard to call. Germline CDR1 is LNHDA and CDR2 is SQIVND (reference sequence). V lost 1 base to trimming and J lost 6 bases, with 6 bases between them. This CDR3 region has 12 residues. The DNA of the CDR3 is TGTGCCAGTAGTATAGCCCCAGATGGCTACACCTTC. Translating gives CASSIAPDGYTF.

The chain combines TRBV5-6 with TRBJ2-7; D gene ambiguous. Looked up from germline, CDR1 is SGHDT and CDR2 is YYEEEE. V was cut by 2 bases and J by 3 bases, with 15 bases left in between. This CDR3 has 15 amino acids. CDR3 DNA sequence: TGTGCCAGCAGCTTTGGCTTAGCCTACGACTACGAGCAGTACTTC. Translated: CASSFGLAYDYEQYF.

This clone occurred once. Here the CDR3 reads CASSSMDIPQHF. CDR3 bases: TGTGCCAGCAGCTCGATGGACATACCCCAGCATTTT. The rearrangement links TRBV5-5 to TRBJ1-5; D might be TRBD1 (5 bases). The germline V gene encodes CDR1 SGHKS and CDR2 YYEKEE (reference sequence). Trimming took 3 bases from V and 10 from J, leaving 11 bases between them. The CDR3 contains 12 residues.

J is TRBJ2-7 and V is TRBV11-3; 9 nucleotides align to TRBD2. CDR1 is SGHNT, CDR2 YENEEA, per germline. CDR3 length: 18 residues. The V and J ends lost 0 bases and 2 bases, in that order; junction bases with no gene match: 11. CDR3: CASSLDPGLAGRTYEQYF. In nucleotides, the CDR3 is TGTGCCAGCAGCTTAGATCCCGGGCTAGCGGGGAGGACCTACGAGCAGTACTTC.

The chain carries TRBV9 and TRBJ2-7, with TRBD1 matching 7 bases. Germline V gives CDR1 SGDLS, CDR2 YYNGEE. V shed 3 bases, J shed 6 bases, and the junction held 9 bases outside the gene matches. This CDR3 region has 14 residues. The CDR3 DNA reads TGTGCCAGCAGCGGACAGGGATCCACGGGCGAGCAGTACTTC. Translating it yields CASSGQGSTGEQYF.

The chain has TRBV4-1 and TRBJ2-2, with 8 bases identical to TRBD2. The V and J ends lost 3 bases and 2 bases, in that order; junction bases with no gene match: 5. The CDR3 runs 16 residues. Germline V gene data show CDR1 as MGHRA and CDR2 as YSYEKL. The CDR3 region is CASSHPGGLNTGELFF. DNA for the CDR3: TGCGCCAGCAGCCACCCGGGAGGGCTAAACACCGGGGAGCTGTTTTTT.

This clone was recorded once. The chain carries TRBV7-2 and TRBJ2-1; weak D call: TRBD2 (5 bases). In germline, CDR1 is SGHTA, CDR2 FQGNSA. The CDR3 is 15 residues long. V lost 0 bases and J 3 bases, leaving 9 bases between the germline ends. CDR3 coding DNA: TGTGCCAGCAGCTTAGCGGGGAGCCTCTACAATGAGCAGTTCTTC. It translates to CASSLAGSLYNEQFF. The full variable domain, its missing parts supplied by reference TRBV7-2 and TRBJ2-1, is GAGVSQSPSNKVTEKGKDVELRCDPISGHTALYWYRQSLGQGLEFLIYFQGNSAPDKSGLPSDRFSAERTGGSVSTLTIQRTQQEDSAVYLCASSLAGSLYNEQFFGPGTRLTVL.

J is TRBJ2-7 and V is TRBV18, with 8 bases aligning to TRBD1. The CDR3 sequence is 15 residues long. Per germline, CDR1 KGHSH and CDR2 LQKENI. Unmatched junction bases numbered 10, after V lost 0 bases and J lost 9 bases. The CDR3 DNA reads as TGTGCCAGCTCACCACCGAACAGTTGGCAGGGGGCGCAGTACTTC. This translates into CASSPPNSWQGAQYF. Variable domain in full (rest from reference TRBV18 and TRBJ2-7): NAGVMQNPRHLVRRRGQEARLRCSPMKGHSHVYWYRQLPEEGLKFMVYLQKENIIDESGMPKERFSAEFPKEGPSILRIQQVVRGDSAAYFCASSPPNSWQGAQYFGPGTRLTVT.

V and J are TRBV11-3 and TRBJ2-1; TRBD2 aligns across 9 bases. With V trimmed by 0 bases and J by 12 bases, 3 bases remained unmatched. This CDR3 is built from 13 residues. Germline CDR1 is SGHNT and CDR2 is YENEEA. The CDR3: CASSLDSGGRQFF. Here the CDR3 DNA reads TGTGCCAGCAGCTTAGATAGCGGGGGTCGGCAGTTCTTC. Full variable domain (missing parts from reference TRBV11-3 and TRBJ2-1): EAGVVQSPRYKIIEKKQPVAFWCNPISGHNTLYWYLQNLGQGPELLIRYENEEAVDDSQLPKDRFSAERLKGVDSTLKIQPAELGDSAVYLCASSLDSGGRQFFGPGTRLTVL.

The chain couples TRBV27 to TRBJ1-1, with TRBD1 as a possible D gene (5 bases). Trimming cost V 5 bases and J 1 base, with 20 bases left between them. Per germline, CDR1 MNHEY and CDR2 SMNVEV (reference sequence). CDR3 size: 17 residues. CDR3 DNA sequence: TGTGCCAGCAGTCCTCGGGACTTTGAAATATCGAACACTGAAGCTTTCTTT. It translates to CASSPRDFEISNTEAFF.

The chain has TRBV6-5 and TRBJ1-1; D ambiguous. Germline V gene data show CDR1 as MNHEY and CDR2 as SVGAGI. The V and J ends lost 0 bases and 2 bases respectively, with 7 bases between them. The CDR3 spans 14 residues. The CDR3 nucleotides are TGTGCCAGCAGTTACTCGGGAGTAAACACTGAAGCTTTCTTT. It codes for CASSYSGVNTEAFF.

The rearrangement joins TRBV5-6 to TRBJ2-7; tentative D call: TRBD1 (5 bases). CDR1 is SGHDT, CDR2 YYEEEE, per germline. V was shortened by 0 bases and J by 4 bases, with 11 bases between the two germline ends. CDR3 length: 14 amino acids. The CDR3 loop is CASSLGSRVYEQYF. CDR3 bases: TGTGCCAGCAGCTTGGGGTCCAGGGTTTACGAGCAGTACTTC. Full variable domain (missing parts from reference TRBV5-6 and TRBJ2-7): DAGVTQSPTHLIKTRGQQVTLRCSPKSGHDTVSWYQQALGQGPQFIFQYYEEEERQRGNFPDRFSGHQFPNYSSELNVNALLLGDSALYLCASSLGSRVYEQYFGPGTRLTVT.

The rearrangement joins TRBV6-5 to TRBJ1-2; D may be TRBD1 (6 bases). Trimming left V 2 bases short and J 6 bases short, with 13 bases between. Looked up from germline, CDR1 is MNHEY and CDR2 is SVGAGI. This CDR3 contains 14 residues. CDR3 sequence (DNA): TGTGCCAGCAGTTACCTTTCAGGGGCTCATGGCTACACCTTC. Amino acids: CASSYLSGAHGYTF.

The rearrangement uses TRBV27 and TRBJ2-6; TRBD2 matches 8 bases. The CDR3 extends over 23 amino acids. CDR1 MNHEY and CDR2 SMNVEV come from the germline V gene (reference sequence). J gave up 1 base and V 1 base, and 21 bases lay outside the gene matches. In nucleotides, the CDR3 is TGTGCCAGCAGTTTATTTGGGGAATCGGGGGGGTTGGGCCCACCGTCTGGGGCCAACGTCCTGACTTTC. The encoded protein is CASSLFGESGGLGPPSGANVLTF.

The CDR3 region is CASSSTGQGSTDTQYF. In DNA, the CDR3 is TGTGCCAGCAGCTCGACCGGACAGGGGTCCACAGATACGCAGTATTTT. The chain combines TRBV11-2 with TRBJ2-3, with 9 bases aligning to TRBD1. After removal of 4 bases from V and 2 bases from J, the junction contained 7 bases not matched to a gene. Germline V lookup: CDR1 SGHAT, CDR2 FQNNGV. The CDR3 consists of 16 residues.